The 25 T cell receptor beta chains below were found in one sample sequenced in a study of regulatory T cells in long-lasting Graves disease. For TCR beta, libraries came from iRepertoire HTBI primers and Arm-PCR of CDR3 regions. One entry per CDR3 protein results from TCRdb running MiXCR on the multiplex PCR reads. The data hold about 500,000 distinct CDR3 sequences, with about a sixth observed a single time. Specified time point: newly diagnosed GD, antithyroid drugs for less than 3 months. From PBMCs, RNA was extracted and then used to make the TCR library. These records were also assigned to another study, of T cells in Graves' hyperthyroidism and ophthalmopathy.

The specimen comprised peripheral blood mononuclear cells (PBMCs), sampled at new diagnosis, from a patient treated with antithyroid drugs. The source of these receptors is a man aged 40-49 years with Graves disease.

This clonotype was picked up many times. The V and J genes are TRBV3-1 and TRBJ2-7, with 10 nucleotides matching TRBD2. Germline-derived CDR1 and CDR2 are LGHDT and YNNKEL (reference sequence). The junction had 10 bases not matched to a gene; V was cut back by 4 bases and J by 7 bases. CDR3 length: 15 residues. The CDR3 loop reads CASSPLAGAPGEQYF. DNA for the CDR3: TGTGCCAGCAGCCCTCTAGCGGGAGCCCCGGGGGAGCAGTACTTC.

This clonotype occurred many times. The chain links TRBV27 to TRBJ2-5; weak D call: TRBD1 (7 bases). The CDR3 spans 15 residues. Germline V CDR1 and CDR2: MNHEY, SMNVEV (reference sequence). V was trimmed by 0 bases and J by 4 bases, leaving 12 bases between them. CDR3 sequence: CASSLSPGGIETQYF. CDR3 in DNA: TGTGCCAGCAGTTTATCTCCAGGGGGGATAGAGACCCAGTACTTC.

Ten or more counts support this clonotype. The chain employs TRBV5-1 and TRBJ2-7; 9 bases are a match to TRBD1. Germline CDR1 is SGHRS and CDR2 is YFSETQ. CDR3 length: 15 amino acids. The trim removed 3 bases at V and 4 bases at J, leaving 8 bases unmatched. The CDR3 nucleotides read TGCGCCAGCAGCTGGGGCCCGACAGGGGGTTACGAGCAGTACTTC. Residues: CASSWGPTGGYEQYF.

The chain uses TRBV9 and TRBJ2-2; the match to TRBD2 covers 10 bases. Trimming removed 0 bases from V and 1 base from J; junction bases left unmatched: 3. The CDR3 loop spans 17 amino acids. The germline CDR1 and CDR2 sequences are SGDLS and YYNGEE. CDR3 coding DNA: TGTGCCAGCAGCGTAGTACTAGCGGGGAAGAACACCGGGGAGCTGTTTTTT. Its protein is CASSVVLAGKNTGELFF.

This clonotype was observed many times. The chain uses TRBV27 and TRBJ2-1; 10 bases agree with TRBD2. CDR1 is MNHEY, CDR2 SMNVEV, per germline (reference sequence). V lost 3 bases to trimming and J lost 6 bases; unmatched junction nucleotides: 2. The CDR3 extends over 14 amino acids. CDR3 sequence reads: CASSFSGRSNEQFF. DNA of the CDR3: TGTGCCAGCAGTTTTAGCGGGAGGAGCAATGAGCAGTTCTTC.

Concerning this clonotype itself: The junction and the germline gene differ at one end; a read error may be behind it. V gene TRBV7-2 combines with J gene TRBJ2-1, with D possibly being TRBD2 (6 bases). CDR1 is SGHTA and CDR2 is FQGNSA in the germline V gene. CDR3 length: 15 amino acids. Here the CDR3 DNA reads TGTGCCTGCAGCTTAGACCCCTCGGGAGCCCGAGAGCAGTTCTTC. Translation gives CACSLDPSGAREQFF.

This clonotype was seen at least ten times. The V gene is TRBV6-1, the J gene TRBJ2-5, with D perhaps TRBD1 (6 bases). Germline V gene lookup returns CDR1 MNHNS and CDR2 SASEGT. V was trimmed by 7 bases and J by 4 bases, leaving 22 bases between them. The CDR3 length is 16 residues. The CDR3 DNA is TGTGCCAGCACTCCGGTCGGGACACTCGAGGGAGAGACCCAGTACTTC. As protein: CASTPVGTLEGETQYF.

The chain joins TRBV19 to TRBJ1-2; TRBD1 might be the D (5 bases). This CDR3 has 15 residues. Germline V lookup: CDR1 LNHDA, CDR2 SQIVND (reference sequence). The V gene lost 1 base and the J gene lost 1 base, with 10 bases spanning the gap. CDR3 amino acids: CASSIAGGSNYGYTF. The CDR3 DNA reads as TGTGCCAGTAGTATAGCCGGGGGAAGTAACTATGGCTACACCTTC.

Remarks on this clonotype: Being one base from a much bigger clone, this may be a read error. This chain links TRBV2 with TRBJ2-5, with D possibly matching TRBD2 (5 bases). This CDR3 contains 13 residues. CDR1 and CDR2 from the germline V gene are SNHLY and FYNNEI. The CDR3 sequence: CACSRGQDETQYF. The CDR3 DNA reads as TGTGCCTGCAGCAGAGGGCAGGACGAGACCCAGTACTTC.

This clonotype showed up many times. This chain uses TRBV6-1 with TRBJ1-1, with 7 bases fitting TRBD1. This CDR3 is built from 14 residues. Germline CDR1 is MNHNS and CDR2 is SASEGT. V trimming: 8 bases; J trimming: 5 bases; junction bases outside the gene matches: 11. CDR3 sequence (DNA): TGTGCCAGCTCAGAGACAGGGCGGTCGACTGAAGCTTTCTTT. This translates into CASSETGRSTEAFF.

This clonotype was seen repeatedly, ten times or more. CDR3 in DNA: TGTGCCAGCAGCCAGGACTTCCCGGGATCTTCAGATACGCAGTATTTT. This sequence encodes CASSQDFPGSSDTQYF. The rearrangement joins TRBV6-4 to TRBJ2-3, with D possibly being TRBD2 (5 bases). The CDR3 covers 16 residues. V was pared by 6 bases and J by 4 bases, with 20 bases between. Germline CDR1 reads MRHNA; CDR2 reads SNTAGT.

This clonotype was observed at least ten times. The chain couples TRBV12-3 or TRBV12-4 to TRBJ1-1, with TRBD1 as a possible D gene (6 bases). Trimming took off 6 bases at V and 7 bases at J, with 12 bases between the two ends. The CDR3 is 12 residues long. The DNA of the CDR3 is TGTGCCAGCAGGTCCGACAGGCGTGAAGCTTTCTTT. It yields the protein CASRSDRREAFF.

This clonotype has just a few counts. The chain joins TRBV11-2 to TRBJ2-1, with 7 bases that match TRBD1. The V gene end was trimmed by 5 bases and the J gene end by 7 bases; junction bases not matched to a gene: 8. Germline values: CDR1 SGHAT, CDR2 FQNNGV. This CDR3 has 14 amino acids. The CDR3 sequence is CASSPTQGVNEQFF. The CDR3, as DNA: TGTGCCAGCAGCCCGACCCAGGGGGTGAATGAGCAGTTCTTC.

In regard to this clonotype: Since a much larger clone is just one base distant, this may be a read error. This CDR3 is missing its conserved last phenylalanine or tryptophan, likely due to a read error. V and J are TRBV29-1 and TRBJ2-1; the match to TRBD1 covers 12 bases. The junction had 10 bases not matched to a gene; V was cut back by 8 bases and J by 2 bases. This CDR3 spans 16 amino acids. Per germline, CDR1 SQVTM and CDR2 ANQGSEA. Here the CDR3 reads CSTSTGTGGAYNEQFL. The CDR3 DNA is TGCAGCACGAGTACCGGGACAGGGGGCGCCTACAATGAGCAGTTCCTC.

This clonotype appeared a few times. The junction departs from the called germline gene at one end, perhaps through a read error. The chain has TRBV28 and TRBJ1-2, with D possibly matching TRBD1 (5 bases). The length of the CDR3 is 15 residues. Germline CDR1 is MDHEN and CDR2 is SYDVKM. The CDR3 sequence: CASNLPDIDNYGYTF. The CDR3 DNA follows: TGTGCCAGCAATTTACCGGACATCGACAACTATGGCTACACCTTC.

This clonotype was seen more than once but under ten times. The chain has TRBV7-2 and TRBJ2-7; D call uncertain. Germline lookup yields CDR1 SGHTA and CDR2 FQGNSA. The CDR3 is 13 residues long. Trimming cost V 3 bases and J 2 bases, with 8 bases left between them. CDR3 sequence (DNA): TGTGCCAGCAGCTTCAAAGGCGCCTACGAGCAGTACTTC. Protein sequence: CASSFKGAYEQYF.

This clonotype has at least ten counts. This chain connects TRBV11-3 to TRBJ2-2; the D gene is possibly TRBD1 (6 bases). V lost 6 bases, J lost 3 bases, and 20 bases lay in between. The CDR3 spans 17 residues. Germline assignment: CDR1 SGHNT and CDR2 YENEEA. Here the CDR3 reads CASRHTGLGGDTGELFF. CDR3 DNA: TGTGCCAGCAGACACACAGGGCTAGGTGGTGACACCGGGGAGCTGTTTTTT.

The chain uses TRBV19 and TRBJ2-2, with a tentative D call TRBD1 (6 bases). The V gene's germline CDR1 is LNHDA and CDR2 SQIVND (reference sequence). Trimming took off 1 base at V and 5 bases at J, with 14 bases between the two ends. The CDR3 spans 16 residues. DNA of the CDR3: TGTGCCAGTAGTATAGCCACAGGGAAAGGAACCGGGGAGCTGTTTTTT. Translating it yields CASSIATGKGTGELFF.

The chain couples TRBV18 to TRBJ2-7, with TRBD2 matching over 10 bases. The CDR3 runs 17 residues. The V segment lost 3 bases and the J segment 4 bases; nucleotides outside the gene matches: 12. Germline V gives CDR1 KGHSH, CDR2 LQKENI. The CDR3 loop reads CASSPTFASGGDYEQYF. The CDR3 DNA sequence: TGTGCCAGCTCACCGACGTTTGCTAGCGGGGGTGATTACGAGCAGTACTTC.

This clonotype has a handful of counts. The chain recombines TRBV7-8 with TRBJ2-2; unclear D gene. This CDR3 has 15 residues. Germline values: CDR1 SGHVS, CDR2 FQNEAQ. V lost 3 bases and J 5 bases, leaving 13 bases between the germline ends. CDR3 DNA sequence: TGTGCCAGCAGCTTCGGCAGACTGCTTACCGGGGAGCTGTTTTTT. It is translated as CASSFGRLLTGELFF.

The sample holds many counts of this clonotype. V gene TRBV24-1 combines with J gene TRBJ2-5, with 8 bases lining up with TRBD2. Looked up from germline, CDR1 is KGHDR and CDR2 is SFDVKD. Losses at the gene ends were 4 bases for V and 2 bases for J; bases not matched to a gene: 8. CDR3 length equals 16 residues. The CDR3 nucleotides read TGTGCCACCAGTGACCCAACACTAGCGGCGCAAGAGACCCAGTACTTC. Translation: CATSDPTLAAQETQYF.

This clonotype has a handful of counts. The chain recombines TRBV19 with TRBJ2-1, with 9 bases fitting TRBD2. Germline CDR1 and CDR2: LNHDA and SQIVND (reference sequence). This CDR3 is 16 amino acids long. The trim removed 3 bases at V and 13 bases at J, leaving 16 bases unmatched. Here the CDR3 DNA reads TGTGCCAGTAGTATGGTGGCTAGCGGGGCCCAAGGTGCCCAGTTCTTC. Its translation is CASSMVASGAQGAQFF.

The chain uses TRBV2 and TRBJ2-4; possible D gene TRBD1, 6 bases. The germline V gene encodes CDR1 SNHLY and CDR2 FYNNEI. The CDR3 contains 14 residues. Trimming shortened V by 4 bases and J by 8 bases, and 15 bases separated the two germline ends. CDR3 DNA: TGTGCCAGCAGTGCAAACAGGGAGACCGACATTCAGTACTTC. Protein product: CASSANRETDIQYF.

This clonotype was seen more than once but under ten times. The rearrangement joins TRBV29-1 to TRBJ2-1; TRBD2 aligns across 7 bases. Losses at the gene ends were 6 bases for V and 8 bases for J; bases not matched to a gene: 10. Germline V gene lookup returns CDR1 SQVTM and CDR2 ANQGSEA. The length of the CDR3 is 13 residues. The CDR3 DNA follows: TGCAGCGTGGCATCGACTAGCATACATGAGCAGTTCTTC. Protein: CSVASTSIHEQFF.

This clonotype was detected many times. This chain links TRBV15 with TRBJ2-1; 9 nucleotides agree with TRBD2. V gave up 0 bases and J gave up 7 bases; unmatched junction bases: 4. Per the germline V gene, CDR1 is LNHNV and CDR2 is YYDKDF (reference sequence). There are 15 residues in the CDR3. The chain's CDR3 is CATSREGLAINEQFF. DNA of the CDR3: TGTGCCACCAGCAGAGAGGGACTAGCTATTAATGAGCAGTTCTTC.